These 26 T cell receptor beta chains share one sample of origin, sequenced in a study of blood T cell repertoires in COVID-19. Produced via immunoSEQ multiplex PCR; TCRdb's table is partial and in-frame only. In the table there are some 130,000 clones, 75% to 90% of which are singletons. Sequencing was done on a sample of peripheral blood. All receptors derive from a man aged 45-60 years with active or convalescent COVID-19.

The CDR3 is CSAQGTGLSEAFF. CDR3 nucleotides: TGCAGCGCCCAGGGGACGGGTCTATCTGAAGCTTTCTTT. The chain is built from TRBV29-1 and TRBJ1-1; the D gene is possibly TRBD1 (6 bases). This CDR3 is 13 amino acids long. The germline V gene has CDR1 SQVTM and CDR2 ANQGSEA. Trimming took 7 bases from V and 6 from J, leaving 18 bases between them.

The chain is built from TRBV2 and TRBJ2-3, with D possibly being TRBD1 (6 bases). Germline loops: CDR1 SNHLY, CDR2 FYNNEI. V was trimmed by 5 bases and J by 3 bases, leaving 12 bases between them. The CDR3 is 14 amino acids. The CDR3 DNA reads as TGTGCCAGCAGTACAGGGTTTTCGACAGATACGCAGTATTTT. Its translation is CASSTGFSTDTQYF.

The V gene is TRBV9, the J gene TRBJ2-1, with TRBD1 as a possible D gene (5 bases). V shed 3 bases and J shed 16 bases, with 17 bases lying between them. Germline CDR1 SGDLS, CDR2 YYNGEE. CDR3 length equals 12 residues. CDR3 DNA sequence: TGTGCCAGCAGCGACCGCGTAGGGGCACTATTCTTC. Its translation: CASSDRVGALFF.

V is TRBV3-1 (or the pseudogene TRBV3-2) and J is TRBJ1-1, with D maybe TRBD1 (5 bases). Per germline, CDR1 LGHDT and CDR2 YNNKEL (reference sequence). The CDR3 sequence is 13 residues long. Deletions cut 8 bases from V and 4 bases from J, with 14 bases between. The CDR3 nucleotides are TGTGCCAGCTCCCCCGGGGGTGGCACTGAAGCTTTCTTT. Translating it yields CASSPGGGTEAFF.

The J gene is TRBJ1-1, the V gene TRBV6-5; D not certain. The CDR3 length is 14 residues. CDR1 and CDR2 from the germline V gene are MNHEY and SVGAGI. The ends were cut back, 6 bases at V and 1 base at J, with 12 bases in the middle. This CDR3 is CASSSASGNTEAFF. In DNA, the CDR3 is TGTGCCAGCAGCTCCGCGTCGGGGAACACTGAAGCTTTCTTT.

The rearrangement joins TRBV19 to TRBJ1-1, with TRBD1 matching over 7 bases. The CDR3 is 16 residues long. Looked up from germline, CDR1 is LNHDA and CDR2 is SQIVND (reference sequence). J lost 0 bases, V lost 4 bases, and 8 bases had no gene match. The CDR3 DNA sequence: TGTGCCAGTAGTACCCATAGGGACAGCCTGAACACTGAAGCTTTCTTT. This translates into CASSTHRDSLNTEAFF.

The V call is TRBV5-6, the J call TRBJ1-1; D may be TRBD1 (5 bases). CDR3 length equals 12 residues. The germline V gene has CDR1 SGHDT and CDR2 YYEEEE. The V and J ends lost 0 bases and 10 bases respectively, with 10 bases between them. The CDR3 region is CASSLEGVVAFF. The CDR3 coding sequence is TGTGCCAGCAGCTTGGAAGGGGTTGTAGCTTTCTTT.

The chain combines TRBV21-1 with TRBJ2-1; the DNA was not used to check the table's D call, TRBD2. TRBV21-1 is tagged as a pseudogene. This CDR3 has 20 residues. CDR3 region: CASSPPGVLAGGPPYNEQFF. The CDR3 DNA is TGTGCCAGCAGCCCTCCGGGGGTCTTAGCGGGAGGGCCCCCCTACAATGAGCAGTTCTTC.

V is TRBV19 and J is TRBJ1-5; D is uncertain. The CDR3 is made up of 12 amino acids. With 3 bases removed from V and 4 bases from J, the gap between germline ends came to 4 bases. Germline V gene data show CDR1 as LNHDA and CDR2 as SQIVND (reference sequence). CDR3 amino acids: CASSIQNQPQHF. CDR3 coding DNA: TGTGCCAGTAGTATTCAGAATCAGCCCCAGCATTTT.

This chain joins TRBV7-8 and TRBJ2-4; weak D call: TRBD2 (5 bases). Trimming removed 5 bases from V and 0 bases from J, with 14 bases in between. Germline V lookup: CDR1 SGHVS, CDR2 FQNEAQ. This CDR3 spans 16 amino acids. CDR3: CASSNEGKLAKNIQYF. In DNA form, the CDR3 reads TGTGCCAGCAGCAACGAGGGTAAATTAGCCAAAAACATTCAGTACTTC. Using reference TRBV7-8 and TRBJ2-4 for the parts outside the CDR3, the full variable domain is GAGVSQSPRYKVAKRGQDVALRCDPISGHVSLFWYQQALGQGPEFLTYFQNEAQLDKSGLPSDRFFAERPEGSVSTLKIQRTQQEDSAVYLCASSNEGKLAKNIQYFGAGTRLSVL.

This chain links TRBV29-1 with TRBJ2-3, with 14 nucleotides matching TRBD2. V gave up 3 bases and J gave up 6 bases; unmatched junction bases: 2. Germline CDR1 is SQVTM and CDR2 is ANQGSEA. The CDR3 extends over 14 amino acids. CDR3 sequence: CSVDRLAGGDTQYF. As DNA, the CDR3 is TGCAGCGTTGATCGACTAGCGGGAGGGGATACGCAGTATTTT.

The V call is TRBV6-5, the J call TRBJ2-1, with TRBD2 as a possible D gene (6 bases). The CDR3 extends over 15 amino acids. With 8 bases removed from V and 6 bases from J, the gap between germline ends came to 20 bases. The germline gives CDR1 MNHEY, CDR2 SVGAGI. CDR3 in DNA: TGTGCCAGCCTGAGGAGGGGAATAACATCCAATGAGCAGTTCTTC. This encodes CASLRRGITSNEQFF.

The chain is built from TRBV18 and TRBJ2-7, with D hard to call. The germline V and J ends were trimmed by 4 bases and 4 bases, with 14 bases remaining between them. The CDR3 totals 14 residues. Germline V gene data show CDR1 as KGHSH and CDR2 as LQKENI. The CDR3 coding sequence is TGTGCCAGCTCACGGGCCCAGGTGAAGTACGAGCAGTACTTC. It specifies CASSRAQVKYEQYF.

This clone has just one count. The chain combines TRBV9 with TRBJ2-7; 11 bases agree with TRBD2. This CDR3 has 17 amino acids. The germline gives CDR1 SGDLS, CDR2 YYNGEE. Unmatched junction bases numbered 11, after V lost 6 bases and J lost 0 bases. The CDR3 here is CASTPGTSGAVSYEQYF. CDR3 DNA sequence: TGTGCCAGCACCCCAGGGACTAGCGGAGCTGTCTCCTACGAGCAGTACTTC.

This sequence joins TRBV3-1 (or the pseudogene TRBV3-2) and TRBJ2-5; possible D gene TRBD1, 6 bases. Per germline, CDR1 LGHDT and CDR2 YNNKEL (reference sequence). V was cut by 4 bases and J by 5 bases, with 8 bases left in between. The CDR3 consists of 12 residues. The CDR3 DNA reads TGTGCCAGCAGCCGGGACACGGAGACCCAGTACTTC. Translated: CASSRDTETQYF.

This clone was counted at least ten times. The rearrangement joins TRBV2 to TRBJ1-6; 9 nucleotides align to TRBD1. This CDR3 contains 13 residues. V lost 8 bases and J lost 6; bases outside the gene matches: 2. In germline, CDR1 is SNHLY, CDR2 FYNNEI. This CDR3 is CASRDRVNSPLHF. In nucleotides, the CDR3 is TGTGCCAGCCGGGACAGGGTTAATTCACCCCTCCACTTT.

The chain uses TRBV10-1 and TRBJ2-2, with D possibly being TRBD2 (6 bases). The CDR3 extends over 15 amino acids. Germline loops: CDR1 WNHNN, CDR2 SYGVQD (reference sequence). V lost 3 bases and J lost 1, with 9 bases in between. CDR3: CASSDNGRNTGELFF. For the CDR3, the DNA is TGCGCCAGCAGTGATAACGGGAGGAACACCGGGGAGCTGTTTTTT.

The chain employs TRBV7-9 and TRBJ2-7; the D gene is possibly TRBD2 (6 bases). CDR1 SEHNR and CDR2 FQNEAQ come from the germline V gene (reference sequence). Between the trimmed V and J ends, which lost 4 bases and 2 bases, there was a span of 21 bases. The CDR3 spans 17 residues. For the CDR3, the DNA is TGTGCCAGCAGCTCAGGATGGGGCGGGAAGGAAACCTACGAGCAGTACTTC. Its protein is CASSSGWGGKETYEQYF.

V and J are TRBV7-2 and TRBJ2-2, with TRBD2 matching over 10 bases. The CDR3 contains 17 residues. V lost 3 bases, J lost 2 bases, and 6 bases stayed unmatched. From germline, CDR1 is SGHTA and CDR2 FQGNSA. CDR3 sequence: CASSFQGLASNTGELFF. CDR3 DNA: TGTGCCAGCAGCTTCCAGGGACTAGCGAGCAACACCGGGGAGCTGTTTTTT.

This clone was picked up one time. The chain links TRBV6-5 to TRBJ1-6; a possible D gene is TRBD1 (5 bases). CDR1 is MNHEY, CDR2 SVGAGI, per germline. Trimming took off 2 bases at V and 13 bases at J, with 21 bases between the two ends. This CDR3 contains 16 residues. The DNA for the CDR3 is TGTGCCAGCAGTTACGATCTGAAGGGGTCCCTTCTCCCCCTCCACTTT. Translation gives CASSYDLKGSLLPLHF.

The genes are TRBV6-5 and TRBJ1-6, with D hard to call. Germline V CDR1 and CDR2: MNHEY, SVGAGI. V was cut by 0 bases and J by 9 bases, with 15 bases left in between. This CDR3 has 16 amino acids. The DNA of the CDR3 is TGTGCCAGCAGTTACTCGATATCACCGGGTGGTTCACCCCTCCACTTT. Translation gives CASSYSISPGGSPLHF.

The gene calls are TRBV10-3 and TRBJ2-3, with 8 bases aligning to TRBD2. Germline values: CDR1 ENHRY, CDR2 SYGVKD. The CDR3 length is 17 residues. With V trimmed by 3 bases and J by 4 bases, 12 bases remained unmatched. The CDR3 region has the DNA TGTGCCATCAGTGATATAGCGGGGTTTTCGAAGGCAGATACGCAGTATTTT. Its protein is CAISDIAGFSKADTQYF.

This chain connects TRBV14 to TRBJ1-1; weak D call: TRBD1 (6 bases). CDR3 size: 16 residues. The germline gives CDR1 SGHDN, CDR2 FVKESK. Trimming shortened V by 5 bases and J by 7 bases, and 23 bases separated the two germline ends. CDR3 in amino acids: CASSTMGHLPTSEAFF. DNA of the CDR3: TGTGCCAGCAGCACGATGGGACACTTACCAACAAGTGAAGCTTTCTTT.

The chain uses TRBV11-2 and TRBJ1-3; D not resolved. CDR1 is SGHAT, CDR2 FQNNGV, per germline. Trimming took 10 bases from V and 0 from J, leaving 7 bases between them. The CDR3 is made up of 12 amino acids. In DNA, the CDR3 is TGTGCCACTGACACCTCTGGAAACACCATATATTTT. This codes for CATDTSGNTIYF. The complete variable domain, with remaining parts taken from reference TRBV11-2 and TRBJ1-3, reads EAGVAQSPRYKIIEKRQSVAFWCNPISGHATLYWYQQILGQGPKLLIQFQNNGVVDDSQLPKDRFSAERLKGVDSTLKIQPAKLEDSAVYLCATDTSGNTIYFGEGSWLTVV.

The DNA for the CDR3 is TGTGCCAGCAGTGAAGGGGCGGGGGGAACAGATACGCAGTATTTT. This gives the protein CASSEGAGGTDTQYF. The genes are TRBV2 and TRBJ2-3; 8 positions match TRBD2. The CDR3 runs 15 residues. Germline lookup yields CDR1 SNHLY and CDR2 FYNNEI. V was clipped by 1 base and J by 3 bases; unmatched bases: 3.

V is TRBV5-1 and J is TRBJ2-3, with 7 bases matching TRBD2. Trimming cost V 3 bases and J 2 bases; bases outside gene matches: 9. CDR1 and CDR2 from the germline V gene are SGHRS and YFSETQ. The CDR3 is 16 residues long. CDR3 coding DNA: TGCGCCAGCAGCTCGGGAGGAAGACAAATCACAGATACGCAGTATTTT. Protein product: CASSSGGRQITDTQYF.